The next 24 T cell receptor beta chains were all read from a single sample in a study of cytomegalovirus exposure and HLA in healthy donors. This PCR relied on a set of 60 Vbeta primers and 13 Jbeta primers. Generated by immunoSEQ multiplex PCR, the TCRdb table keeps only in-frame clones and is missing some. Of 100,000 to 150,000 clones listed, less than 80% are singletons. Sequencing input: PBMCs. The receptor set was obtained from a young man in good health and CMV-seronegative.

The chain is built from TRBV18 and TRBJ2-3, with 9 positions matching TRBD1. This CDR3 spans 15 amino acids. V lost 4 bases to trimming and J lost 1 base; unmatched junction nucleotides: 3. Germline CDR1 reads KGHSH; CDR2 reads LQKENI. CDR3 in amino acids: CASSRGDRGTDTQYF. Written as DNA, the CDR3 is TGTGCCAGCTCACGGGGGGACAGGGGCACAGATACGCAGTATTTT.

This clone has a handful of counts. The chain carries TRBV18 and TRBJ2-1; weak D call: TRBD2 (6 bases). This CDR3 spans 16 amino acids. The V and J ends lost 6 bases and 7 bases respectively, with 22 bases between them. CDR1 KGHSH and CDR2 LQKENI come from the germline V gene. The CDR3 region has the DNA TGTGCCAGCTCCCGCTTGGTGACTAGAGGTCTGAATGAGCAGTTCTTC. As protein: CASSRLVTRGLNEQFF.

This clone was counted ten times or more. This chain joins TRBV7-2 and TRBJ1-2; TRBD1 aligns across 12 bases. CDR1 is SGHTA, CDR2 FQGNSA, per germline. Trimming took 6 bases from V and 5 from J; bases not matched to a gene: 4. The length of the CDR3 is 14 residues. The CDR3 nucleotides are TGTGCCAGCAGACCGGGACAGGGGGCGTATGGCTACACCTTC. Encoded protein: CASRPGQGAYGYTF.

This chain uses TRBV19 with TRBJ1-1; no clear D gene. The CDR3 is 13 residues long. Germline lookup yields CDR1 LNHDA and CDR2 SQIVND (reference sequence). Trimming removed 7 bases from V and 7 bases from J, with 16 bases in between. For the CDR3, the DNA is TGTGCCAGTATTCCCGCGTCAGAGCGTGAAGCTTTCTTT. It encodes CASIPASEREAFF.

V and J are TRBV23-1 and TRBJ1-2; 7 bases align to TRBD1. TRBV23-1 is an ORF, and what it does is uncertain. The trim removed 2 bases at V and 0 bases at J, leaving 12 bases unmatched. This CDR3 is built from 18 residues. In DNA, the CDR3 is TGCGCCAGCAGTCAAATCCAGACAGGGCCATCAGCTAACTATGGCTACACCTTC. It codes for CASSQIQTGPSANYGYTF.

J is TRBJ1-1 and V is TRBV19; 8 nucleotides match TRBD1. After removal of 5 bases from V and 2 bases from J, the junction contained 7 bases not matched to a gene. The V gene's germline CDR1 is LNHDA and CDR2 SQIVND (reference sequence). The CDR3 covers 15 residues. DNA for the CDR3: TGTGCCAGTAGTGTCTCAGGGGGCGAAAACACTGAAGCTTTCTTT. Protein sequence: CASSVSGGENTEAFF.

The V call is TRBV19, the J call TRBJ2-5; possibly TRBD1 for D (6 bases). Trimming stripped 4 bases from V and 1 base from J, with 10 bases between. This CDR3 is 14 amino acids long. Germline CDR1 and CDR2: LNHDA and SQIVND (reference sequence). CDR3 in DNA: TGTGCCAGTAGTACCGGACAGACCCAAGAGACCCAGTACTTC. The encoded protein is CASSTGQTQETQYF.

There are a few counts of this clone. This chain joins TRBV6-5 and TRBJ1-5; D uncertain. The CDR3 totals 13 residues. Looked up from germline, CDR1 is MNHEY and CDR2 is SVGAGI. V dropped 5 bases and J dropped 8 bases, with 13 bases sitting between them. The CDR3 sequence is CASSAARSEPQHF. The CDR3, as DNA: TGTGCCAGCAGTGCCGCTCGTTCAGAGCCCCAGCATTTT.

By sample fraction, this clone is medium-sized (0.01 to 0.1%). CDR3 sequence: CASSPTSGGTIYNEQFF. The CDR3 region has the DNA TGTGCCAGCAGCCCTACATCGGGGGGGACCATTTACAATGAGCAGTTCTTC. The chain has TRBV5-4 and TRBJ2-1, with 8 nucleotides matching TRBD2. The CDR3 runs to 17 residues. Germline V gene sequence: CDR1 SGHNT, CDR2 YYREEE (reference sequence). V was clipped by 4 bases and J by 4 bases; unmatched bases: 13.

This chain connects TRBV7-6 to TRBJ1-6, with TRBD1 identical over 9 bases. Losses at the gene ends were 5 bases for V and 7 bases for J; bases not matched to a gene: 6. CDR3 length equals 15 residues. In germline, CDR1 is SGHVS, CDR2 FNYEAQ. As DNA, the CDR3 is TGTGCCAGCAGCGCTACAGGGGGCGGGAATTCACCCCTCCACTTT. This codes for CASSATGGGNSPLHF.

J is TRBJ1-1 and V is TRBV5-1; 7 nucleotides align to TRBD1. The CDR3 runs 15 residues. The germline V gene has CDR1 SGHRS and CDR2 YFSETQ. Trimming took 0 bases from V and 4 from J; bases not matched to a gene: 6. CDR3 sequence (DNA): TGCGCCAGCAGCTTGGGCTACAGGGGCCCCACTGAAGCTTTCTTT. Residues: CASSLGYRGPTEAFF.

This rearrangement joins TRBV6-1 to TRBJ1-6; a possible D gene is TRBD1 (6 bases). Germline assignment: CDR1 MNHNS and CDR2 SASEGT. The V end lost 8 bases, the J end lost 11 bases, and 16 bases lay between the germline ends. This CDR3 spans 13 amino acids. CDR3 nucleotides: TGTGCCAGCTGTAGGACAGACGTACCACCCCTCCACTTT. It specifies CASCRTDVPPLHF.

The chain joins TRBV30 to TRBJ1-5; a possible D gene is TRBD1 (6 bases). CDR1 is GTSNPN, CDR2 SVGIG, per germline (reference sequence). The V end lost 2 bases, the J end lost 3 bases, and 14 bases lay between the germline ends. The length of the CDR3 is 15 residues. The CDR3 region has the DNA TGTGCCTGGAGTCGTTTCGACAGGACCAATCAGCCCCAGCATTTT. This gives the protein CAWSRFDRTNQPQHF. The full variable domain, its missing parts supplied by reference TRBV30 and TRBJ1-5, is SQTIHQWPATLVQPVGSPLSLECTVEGTSNPNLYWYRQAAGRGLQLLFYSVGIGQISSEVPQNLSASRPQDRQFILSSKKLLLSDSGFYLCAWSRFDRTNQPQHFGDGTRLSIL.

V is TRBV28 and J is TRBJ1-1, with D unresolved. V lost 5 bases and J lost 0, with 13 bases in between. Germline assignment: CDR1 MDHEN and CDR2 SYDVKM. The length of the CDR3 is 15 residues. The chain's CDR3 is CASSPPFGMNTEAFF. The CDR3 DNA sequence: TGTGCCAGCAGTCCGCCTTTCGGGATGAACACTGAAGCTTTCTTT.

This rearrangement joins TRBV7-2 to TRBJ1-1; D is undetermined. Trimming removed 5 bases from V and 4 bases from J, with 11 bases in between. This CDR3 spans 13 amino acids. CDR1 SGHTA and CDR2 FQGNSA come from the germline V gene. DNA for the CDR3: TGTGCCAGCAGCCAAGGGAGGAGCACTGAAGCTTTCTTT. Translation gives CASSQGRSTEAFF.

This clone was observed a handful of times. The V call is TRBV30, the J call TRBJ1-1; no clear D. The V end was cut by 5 bases, the J end by 0 bases, with 7 bases between. Germline loops: CDR1 GTSNPN, CDR2 SVGIG (reference sequence). The CDR3 runs to 12 residues. CDR3 nucleotide sequence: TGTGCCTGGTGCCTATTGAACACTGAAGCTTTCTTT. Residues: CAWCLLNTEAFF. Full variable domain (missing parts from reference TRBV30 and TRBJ1-1): SQTIHQWPATLVQPVGSPLSLECTVEGTSNPNLYWYRQAAGRGLQLLFYSVGIGQISSEVPQNLSASRPQDRQFILSSKKLLLSDSGFYLCAWCLLNTEAFFGQGTRLTVV.

This clone was seen just once. V and J are TRBV5-4 and TRBJ2-2, with 9 bases lining up with TRBD2. The CDR3 is 15 residues long. Germline CDR1 SGHNT, CDR2 YYREEE (reference sequence). The J segment lost 6 bases and the V segment lost 4 bases, leaving 7 bases of the junction unmatched. The CDR3: CASSLPGLASGELFF. CDR3 DNA sequence: TGTGCCAGCAGCCTCCCGGGACTAGCCTCCGGGGAGCTGTTTTTT.

V is TRBV7-9 and J is TRBJ2-2; TRBD2 matches 10 bases. CDR1 and CDR2 (germline): SEHNR, FQNEAQ (reference sequence). V gave up 1 base and J gave up 7 bases; unmatched junction bases: 15. This CDR3 has 19 residues. The CDR3 DNA reads TGTGCCAGCAGCTTAGTTTTAGCGGGGGGTCTCTTTTCCGGCGGGGAGCTGTTTTTT. It yields the protein CASSLVLAGGLFSGGELFF.

In its sample, this clone was seen once. V usage is TRBV5-1 and J usage is TRBJ1-1; TRBD1 agrees at 10 bases. The CDR3 spans 15 residues. Trimming at V came to 4 bases and at J to 3 bases, leaving 6 bases not matched to a gene. Germline V lookup: CDR1 SGHRS, CDR2 YFSETQ. The CDR3 DNA follows: TGCGCCAGCAGCATATCCGGGACAGGGGACACTGAAGCTTTCTTT. Its translation: CASSISGTGDTEAFF.

This rearrangement joins TRBV9 to TRBJ2-2; 10 bases agree with TRBD2. The trim removed 4 bases at V and 7 bases at J, leaving 7 bases unmatched. This CDR3 spans 15 amino acids. Germline CDR1 reads SGDLS; CDR2 reads YYNGEE. The CDR3 protein is CASSISGGAVGELFF. The CDR3 region has the DNA TGTGCCAGCAGCATCAGCGGGGGGGCCGTCGGGGAGCTGTTTTTT.

This clone was seen a few times. This chain links TRBV4-1 with TRBJ2-2, with D maybe TRBD2 (7 bases). The V end was cut by 0 bases, the J end by 7 bases, with 18 bases between. The CDR3 is 17 residues long. Germline V gives CDR1 MGHRA, CDR2 YSYEKL. The CDR3 DNA sequence: TGCGCCAGCAGCCAAGACGTCGGTGGGGGGGCGGGCGGGGAGCTGTTTTTT. As protein: CASSQDVGGGAGGELFF.

The chain recombines TRBV6-1 with TRBJ2-1, with D uncertain. V was trimmed by 7 bases and J by 15 bases, leaving 19 bases between them. The germline CDR1 and CDR2 sequences are MNHNS and SASEGT. This CDR3 region has 12 residues. The chain's CDR3 is CASKLATRYVFF. As DNA, the CDR3 is TGTGCCAGCAAGCTTGCCACCCGCTATGTGTTCTTC.

This clone was counted only a few times. The rearrangement joins TRBV4-2 to TRBJ2-3, with D perhaps matching TRBD2 (6 bases). The V and J ends lost 1 base and 4 bases respectively, with 18 bases between them. The length of the CDR3 is 17 residues. The germline V gene encodes CDR1 LGHNA and CDR2 YNFKEQ. The CDR3 nucleotides are TGTGCCAGCAGCCAAGTAGGAGTCGGGGGTGAGGCAGATACGCAGTATTTT. Encoded protein: CASSQVGVGGEADTQYF.

This chain links TRBV6-5 with TRBJ2-7; D not resolved. This CDR3 is built from 13 residues. Germline V CDR1 and CDR2: MNHEY, SVGAGI. The ends were cut back, 8 bases at V and 2 bases at J, with 13 bases in the middle. The CDR3 here is CASVGWQAYEQYF. In nucleotides, the CDR3 is TGTGCCAGCGTCGGCTGGCAGGCCTACGAGCAGTACTTC.